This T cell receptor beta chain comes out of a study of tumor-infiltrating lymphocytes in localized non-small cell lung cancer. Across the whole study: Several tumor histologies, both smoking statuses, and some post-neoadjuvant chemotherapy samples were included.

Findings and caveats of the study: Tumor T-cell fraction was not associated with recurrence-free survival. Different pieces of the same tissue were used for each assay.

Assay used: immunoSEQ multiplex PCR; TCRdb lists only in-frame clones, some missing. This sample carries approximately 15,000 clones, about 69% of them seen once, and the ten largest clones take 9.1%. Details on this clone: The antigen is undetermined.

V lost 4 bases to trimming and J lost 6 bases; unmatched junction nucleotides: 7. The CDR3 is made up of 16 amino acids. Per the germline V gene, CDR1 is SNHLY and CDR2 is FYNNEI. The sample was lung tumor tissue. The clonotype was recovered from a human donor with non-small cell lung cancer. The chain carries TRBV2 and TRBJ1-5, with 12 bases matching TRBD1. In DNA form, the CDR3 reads TGTGCCAGCAGTGGGGTGGGACAGGGGGCGGGTCAGCCCCAGCATTTT. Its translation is CASSGVGQGAGQPQHF.